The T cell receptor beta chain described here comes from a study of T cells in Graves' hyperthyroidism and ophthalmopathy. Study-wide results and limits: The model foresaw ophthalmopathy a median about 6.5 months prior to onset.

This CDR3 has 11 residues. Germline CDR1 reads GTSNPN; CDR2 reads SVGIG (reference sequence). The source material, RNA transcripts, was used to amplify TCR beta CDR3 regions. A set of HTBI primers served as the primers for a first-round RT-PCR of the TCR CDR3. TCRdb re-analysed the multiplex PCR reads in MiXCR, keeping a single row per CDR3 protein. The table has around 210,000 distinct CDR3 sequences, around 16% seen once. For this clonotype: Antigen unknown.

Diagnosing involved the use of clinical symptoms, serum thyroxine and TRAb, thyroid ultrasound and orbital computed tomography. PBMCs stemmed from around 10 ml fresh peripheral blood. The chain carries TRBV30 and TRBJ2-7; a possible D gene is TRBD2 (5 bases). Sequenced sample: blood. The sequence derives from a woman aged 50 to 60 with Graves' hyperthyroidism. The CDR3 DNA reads TGTGCTATCAAAGAGGGTTACGAGCAGTACTTC. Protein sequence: CAIKEGYEQYF.